This T cell receptor beta chain was sequenced for a study of cytomegalovirus exposure and HLA in healthy donors. For this clone: The target antigen is unknown.

Study conclusions and caveats: Reportedly, diagnosis of cytomegalovirus status by the classifier showed high specificity and sensitivity. Association with HLA alleles at 0.05 false discovery rate was found for about 17,000 TCR beta sequences in a later analysis.

Participants comprised healthy donors of bone marrow. The CDR3 is made up of 15 amino acids. The V segment lost 2 bases and the J segment 5 bases; nucleotides outside the gene matches: 11. The V gene's germline CDR1 is SQVTM and CDR2 ANQGSEA. A multiplex PCR was run with 60 Vbeta primers and 13 Jbeta primers. TCRdb keeps only in-frame clones here, not all; method: immunoSEQ multiplex PCR. The sample lists approximately 110,000 clones, around 77% occurring once. This TCR came from a woman in her thirties in good health and CMV-seropositive. The chain has TRBV29-1 and TRBJ1-1, with 7 positions matching TRBD1. Sequencing was done on a sample of PBMCs. The CDR3 DNA follows: TGCAGCGTTGAAAGCCGGACCGCAGGGGGAACTGAAGCTTTCTTT. Its protein product is CSVESRTAGGTEAFF.